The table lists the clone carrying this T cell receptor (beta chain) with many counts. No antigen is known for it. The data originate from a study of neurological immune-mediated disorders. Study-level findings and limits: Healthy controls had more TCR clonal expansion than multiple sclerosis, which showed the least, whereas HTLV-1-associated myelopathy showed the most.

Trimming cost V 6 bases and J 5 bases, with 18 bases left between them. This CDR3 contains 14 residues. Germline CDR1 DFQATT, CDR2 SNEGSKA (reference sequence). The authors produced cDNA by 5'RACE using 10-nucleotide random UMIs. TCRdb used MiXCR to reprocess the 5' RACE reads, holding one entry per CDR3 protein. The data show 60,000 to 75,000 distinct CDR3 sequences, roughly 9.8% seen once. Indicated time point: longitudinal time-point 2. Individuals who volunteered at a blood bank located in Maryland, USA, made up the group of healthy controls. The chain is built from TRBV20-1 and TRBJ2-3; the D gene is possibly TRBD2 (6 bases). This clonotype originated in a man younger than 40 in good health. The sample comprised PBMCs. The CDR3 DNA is TGCAGTGCGACCGCTGGAGGGTTAGGAGATACGCAGTATTTT. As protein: CSATAGGLGDTQYF.